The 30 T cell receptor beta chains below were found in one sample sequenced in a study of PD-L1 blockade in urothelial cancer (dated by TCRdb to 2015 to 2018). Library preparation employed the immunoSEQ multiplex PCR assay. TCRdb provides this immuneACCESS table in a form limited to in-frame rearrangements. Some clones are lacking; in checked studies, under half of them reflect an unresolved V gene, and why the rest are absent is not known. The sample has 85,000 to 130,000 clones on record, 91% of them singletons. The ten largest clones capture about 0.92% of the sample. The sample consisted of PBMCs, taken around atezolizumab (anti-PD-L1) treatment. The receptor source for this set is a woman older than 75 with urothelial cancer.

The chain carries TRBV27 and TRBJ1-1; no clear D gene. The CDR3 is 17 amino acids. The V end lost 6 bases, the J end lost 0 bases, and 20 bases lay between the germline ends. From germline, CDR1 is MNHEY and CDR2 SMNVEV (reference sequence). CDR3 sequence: CASRARAPHNLNTEAFF. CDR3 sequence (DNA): TGTGCCAGCAGAGCCAGAGCGCCGCACAACCTGAACACTGAAGCTTTCTTT.

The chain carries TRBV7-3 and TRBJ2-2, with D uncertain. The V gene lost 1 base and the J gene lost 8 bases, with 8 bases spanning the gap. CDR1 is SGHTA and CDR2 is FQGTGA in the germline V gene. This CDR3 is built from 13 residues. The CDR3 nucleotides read TGTGCCAGCAGCTTAATTACCACTGGGGAGCTGTTTTTT. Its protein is CASSLITTGELFF.

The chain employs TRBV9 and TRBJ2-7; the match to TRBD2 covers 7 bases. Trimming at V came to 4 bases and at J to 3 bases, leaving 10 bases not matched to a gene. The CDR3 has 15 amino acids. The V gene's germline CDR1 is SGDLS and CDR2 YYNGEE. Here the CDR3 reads CASSLGLEWYYEQYF. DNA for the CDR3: TGTGCCAGCAGCCTCGGACTAGAATGGTACTACGAGCAGTACTTC.

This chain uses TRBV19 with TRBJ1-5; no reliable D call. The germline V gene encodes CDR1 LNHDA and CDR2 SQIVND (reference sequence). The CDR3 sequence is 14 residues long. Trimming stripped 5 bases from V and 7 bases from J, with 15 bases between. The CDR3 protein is CASSRLEQAQPQHF. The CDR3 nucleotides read TGTGCCAGTAGTCGCCTTGAGCAGGCCCAGCCCCAGCATTTT.

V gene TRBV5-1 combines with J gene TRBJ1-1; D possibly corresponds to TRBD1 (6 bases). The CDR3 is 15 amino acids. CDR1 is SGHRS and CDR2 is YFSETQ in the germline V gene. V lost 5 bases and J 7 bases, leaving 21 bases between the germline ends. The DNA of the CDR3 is TGCGCCAGCAGGTTGCGGTCAGGGGTCGATGGTGAAGCTTTCTTT. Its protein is CASRLRSGVDGEAFF. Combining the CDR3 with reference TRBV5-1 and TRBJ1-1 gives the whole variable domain KAGVTQTPRYLIKTRGQQVTLSCSPISGHRSVSWYQQTPGQGLQFLFEYFSETQRNKGNFPGRFSGRQFSNSRSEMNVSTLELGDSALYLCASRLRSGVDGEAFFGQGTRLTVV.

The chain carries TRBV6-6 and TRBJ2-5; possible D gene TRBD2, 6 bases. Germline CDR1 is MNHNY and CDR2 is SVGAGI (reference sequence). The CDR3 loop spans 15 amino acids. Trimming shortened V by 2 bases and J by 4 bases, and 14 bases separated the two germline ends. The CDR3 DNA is TGTGCCAGCAGTTACGGCGGGGCTCCCCCAGAGACCCAGTACTTC. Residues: CASSYGGAPPETQYF.

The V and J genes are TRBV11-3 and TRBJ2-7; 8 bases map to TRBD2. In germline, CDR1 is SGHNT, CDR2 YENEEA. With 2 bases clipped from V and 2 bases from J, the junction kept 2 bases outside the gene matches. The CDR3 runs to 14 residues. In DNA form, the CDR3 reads TGTGCCAGCAGCTTATCGGGAGGGCCCTACGAGCAGTACTTC. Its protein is CASSLSGGPYEQYF.

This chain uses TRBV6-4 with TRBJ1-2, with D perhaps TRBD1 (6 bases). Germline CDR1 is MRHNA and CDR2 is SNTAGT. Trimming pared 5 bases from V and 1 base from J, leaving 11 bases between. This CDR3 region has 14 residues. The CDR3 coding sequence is TGTGCCAGCAGTCCCGAACAGGGTAACTATGGCTACACCTTC. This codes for CASSPEQGNYGYTF.

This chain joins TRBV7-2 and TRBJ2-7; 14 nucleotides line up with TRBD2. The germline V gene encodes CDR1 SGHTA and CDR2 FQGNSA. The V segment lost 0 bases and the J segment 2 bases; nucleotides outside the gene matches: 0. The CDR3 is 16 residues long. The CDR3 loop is CASSLATSGRAYEQYF. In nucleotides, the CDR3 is TGTGCCAGCAGCTTAGCGACTAGCGGGAGGGCCTACGAGCAGTACTTC.

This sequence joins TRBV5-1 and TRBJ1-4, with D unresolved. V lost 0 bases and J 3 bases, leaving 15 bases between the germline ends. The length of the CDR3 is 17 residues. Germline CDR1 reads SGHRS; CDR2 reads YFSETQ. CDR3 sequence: CASSLGKGRAPNEKLFF. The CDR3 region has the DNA TGCGCCAGCAGCTTGGGAAAAGGGAGGGCCCCTAATGAAAAACTGTTTTTT.

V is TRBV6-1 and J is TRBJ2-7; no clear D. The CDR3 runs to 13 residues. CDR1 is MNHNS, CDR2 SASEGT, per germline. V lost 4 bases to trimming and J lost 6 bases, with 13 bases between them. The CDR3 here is CASSASGVPEQYF. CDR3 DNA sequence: TGTGCCAGCAGTGCAAGTGGAGTACCCGAGCAGTACTTC.

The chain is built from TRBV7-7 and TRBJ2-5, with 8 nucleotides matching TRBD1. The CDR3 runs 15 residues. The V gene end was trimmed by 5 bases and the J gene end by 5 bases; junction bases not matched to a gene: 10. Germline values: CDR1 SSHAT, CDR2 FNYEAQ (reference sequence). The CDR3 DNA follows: TGTGCCAGCAGCAAAATGAGCCGGACAGGGGAGACCCAGTACTTC. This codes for CASSKMSRTGETQYF.

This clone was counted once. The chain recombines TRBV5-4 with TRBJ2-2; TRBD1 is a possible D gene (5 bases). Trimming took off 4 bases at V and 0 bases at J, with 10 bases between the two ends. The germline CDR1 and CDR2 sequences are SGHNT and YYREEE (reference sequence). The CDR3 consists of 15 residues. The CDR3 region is CASSPRTTNTGELFF. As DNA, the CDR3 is TGTGCCAGCAGCCCCCGGACAACGAACACCGGGGAGCTGTTTTTT.

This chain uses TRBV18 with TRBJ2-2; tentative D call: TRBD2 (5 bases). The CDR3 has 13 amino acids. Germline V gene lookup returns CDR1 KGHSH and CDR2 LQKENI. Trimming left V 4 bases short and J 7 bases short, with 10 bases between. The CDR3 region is CASSQDWGGELFF. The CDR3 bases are TGTGCCAGCTCACAGGACTGGGGCGGGGAGCTGTTTTTT.

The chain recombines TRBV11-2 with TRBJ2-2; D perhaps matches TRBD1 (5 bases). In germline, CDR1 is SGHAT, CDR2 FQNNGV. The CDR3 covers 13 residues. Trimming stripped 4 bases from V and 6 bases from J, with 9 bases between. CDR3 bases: TGTGCCAGCAGCTCCAGGGTTGCCGGGGAGCTGTTTTTT. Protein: CASSSRVAGELFF.

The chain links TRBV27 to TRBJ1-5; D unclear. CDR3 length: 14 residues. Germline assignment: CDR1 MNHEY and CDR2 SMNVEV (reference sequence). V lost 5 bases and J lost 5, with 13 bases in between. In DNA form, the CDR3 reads TGTGCCAGCAGTCCGACAATGGGCGATCAGCCCCAGCATTTT. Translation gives CASSPTMGDQPQHF.

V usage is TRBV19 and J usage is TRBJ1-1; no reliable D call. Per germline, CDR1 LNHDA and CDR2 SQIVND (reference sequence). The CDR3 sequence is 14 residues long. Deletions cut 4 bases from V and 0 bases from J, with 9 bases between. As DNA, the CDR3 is TGTGCCAGTAGTAAACAGCTTATGAACACTGAAGCTTTCTTT. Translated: CASSKQLMNTEAFF.

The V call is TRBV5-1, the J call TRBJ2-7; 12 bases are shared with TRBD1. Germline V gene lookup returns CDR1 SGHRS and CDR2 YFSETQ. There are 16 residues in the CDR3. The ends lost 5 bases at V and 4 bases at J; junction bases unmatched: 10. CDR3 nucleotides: TGCGCCAGCAGACGCGCCGGGACAGGGGGCGATTACGAGCAGTACTTC. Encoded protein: CASRRAGTGGDYEQYF.

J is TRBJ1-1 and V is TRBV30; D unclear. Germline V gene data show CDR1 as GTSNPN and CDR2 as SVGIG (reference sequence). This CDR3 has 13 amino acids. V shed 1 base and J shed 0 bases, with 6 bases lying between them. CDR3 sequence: CAWSATMNTEAFF. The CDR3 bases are TGTGCCTGGAGTGCAACAATGAACACTGAAGCTTTCTTT.

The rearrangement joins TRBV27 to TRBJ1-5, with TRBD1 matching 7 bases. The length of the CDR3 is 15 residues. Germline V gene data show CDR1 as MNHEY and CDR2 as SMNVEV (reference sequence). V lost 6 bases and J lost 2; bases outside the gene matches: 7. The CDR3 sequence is CASRRNRGGNQPQHF. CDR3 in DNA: TGTGCCAGCAGACGAAACAGGGGTGGCAATCAGCCCCAGCATTTT.

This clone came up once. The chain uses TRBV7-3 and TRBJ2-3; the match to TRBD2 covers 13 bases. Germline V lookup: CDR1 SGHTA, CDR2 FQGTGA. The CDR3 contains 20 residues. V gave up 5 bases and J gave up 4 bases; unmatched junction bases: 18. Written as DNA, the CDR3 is TGTGCCAGCAGCCACGCCGACGGACTAGCGGGAGTCGTGTCGGCAGATACGCAGTATTTT. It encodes CASSHADGLAGVVSADTQYF.

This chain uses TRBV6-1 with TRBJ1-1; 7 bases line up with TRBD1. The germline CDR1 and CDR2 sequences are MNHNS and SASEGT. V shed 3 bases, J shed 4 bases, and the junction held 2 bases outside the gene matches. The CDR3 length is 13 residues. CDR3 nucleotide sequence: TGTGCCAGCAGTGATTCAGGGGGCACTGAAGCTTTCTTT. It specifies CASSDSGGTEAFF.

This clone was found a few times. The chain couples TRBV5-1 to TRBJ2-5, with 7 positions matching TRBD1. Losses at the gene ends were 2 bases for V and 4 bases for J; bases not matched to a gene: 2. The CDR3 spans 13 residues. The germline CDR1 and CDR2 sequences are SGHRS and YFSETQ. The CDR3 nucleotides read TGCGCCAGCAGCTTTAACAGGGGAGAGACCCAGTACTTC. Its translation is CASSFNRGETQYF.

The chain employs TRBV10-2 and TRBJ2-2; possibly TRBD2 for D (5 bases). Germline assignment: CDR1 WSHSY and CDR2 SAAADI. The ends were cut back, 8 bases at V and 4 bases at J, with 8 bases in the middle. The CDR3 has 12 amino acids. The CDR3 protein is CASERATGELFF. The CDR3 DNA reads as TGCGCCAGCGAGAGGGCCACCGGGGAGCTGTTTTTT.

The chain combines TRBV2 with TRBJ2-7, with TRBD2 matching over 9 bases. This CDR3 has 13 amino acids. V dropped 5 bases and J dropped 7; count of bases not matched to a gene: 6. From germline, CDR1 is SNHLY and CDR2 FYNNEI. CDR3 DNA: TGTGCCAGCAGTTACGGACTAGCGACAGAGCAGTACTTC. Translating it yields CASSYGLATEQYF.

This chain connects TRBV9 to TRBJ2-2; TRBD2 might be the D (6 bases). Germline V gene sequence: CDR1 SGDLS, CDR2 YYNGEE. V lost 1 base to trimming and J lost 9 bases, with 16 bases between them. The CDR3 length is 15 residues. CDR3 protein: CASSVSPSAHRELFF. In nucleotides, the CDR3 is TGTGCCAGCAGCGTATCCCCTAGCGCCCACCGGGAGCTGTTTTTT. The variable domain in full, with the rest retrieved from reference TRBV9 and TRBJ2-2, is DSGVTQTPKHLITATGQRVTLRCSPRSGDLSVYWYQQSLDQGLQFLIQYYNGEERAKGNILERFSAQQFPDLHSELNLSSLELGDSALYFCASSVSPSAHRELFFGEGSRLTVL.

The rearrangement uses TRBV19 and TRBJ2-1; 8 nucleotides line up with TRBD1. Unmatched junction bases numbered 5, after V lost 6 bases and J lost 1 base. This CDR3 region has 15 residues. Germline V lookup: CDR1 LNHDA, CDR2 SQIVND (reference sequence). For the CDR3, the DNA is TGTGCCAGTAGGCCGACAGGGGAATCCTACAATGAGCAGTTCTTC. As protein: CASRPTGESYNEQFF.

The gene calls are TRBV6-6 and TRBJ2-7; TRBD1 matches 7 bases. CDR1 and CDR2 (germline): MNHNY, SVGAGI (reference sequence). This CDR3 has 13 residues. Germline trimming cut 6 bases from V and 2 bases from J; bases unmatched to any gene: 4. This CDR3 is CASRPQGTYEQYF. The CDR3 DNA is TGTGCCAGCAGGCCACAGGGGACCTACGAGCAGTACTTC.

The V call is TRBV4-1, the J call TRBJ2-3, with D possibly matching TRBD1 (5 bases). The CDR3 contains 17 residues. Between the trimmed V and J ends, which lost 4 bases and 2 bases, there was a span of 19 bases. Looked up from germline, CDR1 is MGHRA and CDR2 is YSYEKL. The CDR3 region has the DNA TGCGCCAGCAGCCGTAGCCAACAGGAGCGACCCACAGATACGCAGTATTTT. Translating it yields CASSRSQQERPTDTQYF.

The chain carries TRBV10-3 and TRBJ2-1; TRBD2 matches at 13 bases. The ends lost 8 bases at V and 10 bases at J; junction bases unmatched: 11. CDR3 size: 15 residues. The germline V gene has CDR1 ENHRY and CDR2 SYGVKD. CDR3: CAISSGLAGVDEQFF. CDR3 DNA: TGTGCCATCTCCAGTGGACTAGCGGGAGTAGACGAGCAGTTCTTC.